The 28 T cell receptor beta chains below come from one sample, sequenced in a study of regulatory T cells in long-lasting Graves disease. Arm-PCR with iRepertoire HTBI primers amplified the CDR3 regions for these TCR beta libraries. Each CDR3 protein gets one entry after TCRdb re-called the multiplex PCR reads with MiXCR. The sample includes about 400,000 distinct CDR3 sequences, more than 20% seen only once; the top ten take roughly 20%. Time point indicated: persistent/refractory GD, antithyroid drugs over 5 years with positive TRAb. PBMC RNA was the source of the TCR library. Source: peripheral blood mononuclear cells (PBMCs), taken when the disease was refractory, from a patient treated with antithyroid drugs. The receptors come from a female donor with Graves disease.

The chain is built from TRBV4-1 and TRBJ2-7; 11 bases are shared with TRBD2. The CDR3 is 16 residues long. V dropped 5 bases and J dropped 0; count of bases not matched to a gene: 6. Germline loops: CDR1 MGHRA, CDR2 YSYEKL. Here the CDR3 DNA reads TGCGCCAGCAGCGGAAGCCTAGCGGGAGGCTCCTACGAGCAGTACTTC. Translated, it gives CASSGSLAGGSYEQYF.

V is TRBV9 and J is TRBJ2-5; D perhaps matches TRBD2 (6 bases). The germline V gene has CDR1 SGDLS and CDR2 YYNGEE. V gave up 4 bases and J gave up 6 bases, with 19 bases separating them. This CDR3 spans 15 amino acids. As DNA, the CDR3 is TGTGCCAGCAGCCCCAGACTAGATTCATTACAGACCCAGTACTTC. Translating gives CASSPRLDSLQTQYF. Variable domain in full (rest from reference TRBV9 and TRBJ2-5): DSGVTQTPKHLITATGQRVTLRCSPRSGDLSVYWYQQSLDQGLQFLIQYYNGEERAKGNILERFSAQQFPDLHSELNLSSLELGDSALYFCASSPRLDSLQTQYFGPGTRLLVL.

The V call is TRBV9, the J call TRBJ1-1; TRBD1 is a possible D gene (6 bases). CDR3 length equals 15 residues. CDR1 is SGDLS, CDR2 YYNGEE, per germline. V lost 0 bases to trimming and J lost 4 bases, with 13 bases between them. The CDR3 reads CASSVEGGRSTEAFF. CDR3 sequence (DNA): TGTGCCAGCAGCGTAGAGGGGGGAAGGAGCACTGAAGCTTTCTTT.

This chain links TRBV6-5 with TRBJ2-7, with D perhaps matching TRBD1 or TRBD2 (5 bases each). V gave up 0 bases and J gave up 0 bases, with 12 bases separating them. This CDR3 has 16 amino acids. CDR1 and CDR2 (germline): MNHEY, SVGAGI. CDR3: CASSYSRGLSSYEQYF. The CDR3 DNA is TGTGCCAGCAGTTACTCGAGGGGTCTTAGCTCCTACGAGCAGTACTTC.

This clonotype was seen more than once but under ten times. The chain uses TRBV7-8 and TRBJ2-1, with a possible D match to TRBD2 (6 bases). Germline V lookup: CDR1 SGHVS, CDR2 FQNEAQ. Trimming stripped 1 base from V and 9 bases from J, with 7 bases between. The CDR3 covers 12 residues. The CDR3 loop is CASSLDGGEQFF. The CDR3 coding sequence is TGTGCCAGCAGCTTAGACGGGGGTGAGCAGTTCTTC. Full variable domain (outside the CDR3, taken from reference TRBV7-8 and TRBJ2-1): GAGVSQSPRYKVAKRGQDVALRCDPISGHVSLFWYQQALGQGPEFLTYFQNEAQLDKSGLPSDRFFAERPEGSVSTLKIQRTQQEDSAVYLCASSLDGGEQFFGPGTRLTVL.

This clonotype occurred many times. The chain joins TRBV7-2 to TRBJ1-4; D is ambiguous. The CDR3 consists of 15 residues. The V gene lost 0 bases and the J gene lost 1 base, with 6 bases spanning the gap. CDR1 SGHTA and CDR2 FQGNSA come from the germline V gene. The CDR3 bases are TGTGCCAGCAGCTTAGCGATGGGAACTAATGAAAAACTGTTTTTT. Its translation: CASSLAMGTNEKLFF.

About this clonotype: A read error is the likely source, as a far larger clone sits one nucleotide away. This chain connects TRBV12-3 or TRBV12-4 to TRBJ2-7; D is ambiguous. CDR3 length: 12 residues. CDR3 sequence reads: CANSFRSYEQYF. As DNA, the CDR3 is TGTGCCAACAGTTTCCGGAGCTACGAGCAGTACTTC.

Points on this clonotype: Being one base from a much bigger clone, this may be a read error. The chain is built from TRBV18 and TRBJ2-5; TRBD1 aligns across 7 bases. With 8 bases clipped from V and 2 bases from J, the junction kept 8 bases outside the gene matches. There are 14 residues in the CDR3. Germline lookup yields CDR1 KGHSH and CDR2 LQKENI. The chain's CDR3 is CASPRPGQQETQYF. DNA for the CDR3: TGTGCCAGCCCACGACCGGGACAGCAAGAGACCCAGTACTTC.

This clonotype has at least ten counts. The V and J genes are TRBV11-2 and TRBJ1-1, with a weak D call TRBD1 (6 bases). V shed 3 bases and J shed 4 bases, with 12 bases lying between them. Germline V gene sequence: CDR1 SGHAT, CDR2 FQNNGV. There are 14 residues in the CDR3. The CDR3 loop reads CASSFGGSGTEAFF. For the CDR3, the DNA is TGTGCCAGCAGCTTCGGGGGCTCTGGCACTGAAGCTTTCTTT.

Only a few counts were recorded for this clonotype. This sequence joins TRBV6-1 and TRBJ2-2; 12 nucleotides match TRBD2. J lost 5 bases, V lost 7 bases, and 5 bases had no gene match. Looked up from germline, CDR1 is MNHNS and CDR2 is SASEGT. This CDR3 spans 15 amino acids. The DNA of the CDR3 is TGTGCCAGCAACGAAGGACTAGCGGGGACCGGGGAGCTGTTTTTT. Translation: CASNEGLAGTGELFF.

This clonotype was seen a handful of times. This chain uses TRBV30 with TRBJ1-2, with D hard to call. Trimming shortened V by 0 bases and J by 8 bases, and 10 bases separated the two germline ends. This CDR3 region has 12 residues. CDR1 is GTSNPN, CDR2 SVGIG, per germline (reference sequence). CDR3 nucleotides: TGTGCCTGGAGTGTACCCGGCCTAGGCTACACCTTC. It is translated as CAWSVPGLGYTF.

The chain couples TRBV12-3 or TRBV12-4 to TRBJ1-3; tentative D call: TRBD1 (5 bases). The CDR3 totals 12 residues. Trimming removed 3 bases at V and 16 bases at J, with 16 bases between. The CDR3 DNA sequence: TGTGCCAGCAGTTTGTACCGTAGCCGGGGGTATTTT. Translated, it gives CASSLYRSRGYF.

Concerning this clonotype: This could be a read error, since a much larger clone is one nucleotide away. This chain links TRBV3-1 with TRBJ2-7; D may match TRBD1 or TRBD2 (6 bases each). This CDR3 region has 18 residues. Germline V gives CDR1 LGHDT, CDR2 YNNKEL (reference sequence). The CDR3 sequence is CASNQGGPAGLSSYEQYF. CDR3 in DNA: TGTGCCAGCAACCAAGGGGGACCAGCGGGCTTGAGCTCCTACGAGCAGTACTTC.

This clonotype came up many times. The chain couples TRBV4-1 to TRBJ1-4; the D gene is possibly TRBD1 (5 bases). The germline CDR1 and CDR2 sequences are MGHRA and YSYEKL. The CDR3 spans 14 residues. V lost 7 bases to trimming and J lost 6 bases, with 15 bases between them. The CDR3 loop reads CASKLGPLDEKLFF. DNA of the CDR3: TGCGCCAGCAAATTGGGACCTCTCGATGAAAAACTGTTTTTT.

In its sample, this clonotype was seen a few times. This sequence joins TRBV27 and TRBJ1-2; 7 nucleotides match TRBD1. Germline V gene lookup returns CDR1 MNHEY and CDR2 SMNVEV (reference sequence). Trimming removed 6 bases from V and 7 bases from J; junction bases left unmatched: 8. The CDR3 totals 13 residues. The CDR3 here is CASSPGQFPGYTF. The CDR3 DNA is TGTGCCAGCAGCCCGGGACAGTTTCCTGGCTACACCTTC.

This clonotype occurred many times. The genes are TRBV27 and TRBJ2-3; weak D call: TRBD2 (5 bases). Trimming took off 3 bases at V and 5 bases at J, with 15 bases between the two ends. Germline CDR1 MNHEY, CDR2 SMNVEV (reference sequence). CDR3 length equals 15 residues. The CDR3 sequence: CASSFGSRAGDTQYF. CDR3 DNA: TGTGCCAGCAGTTTTGGGAGCCGGGCGGGAGATACGCAGTATTTT.

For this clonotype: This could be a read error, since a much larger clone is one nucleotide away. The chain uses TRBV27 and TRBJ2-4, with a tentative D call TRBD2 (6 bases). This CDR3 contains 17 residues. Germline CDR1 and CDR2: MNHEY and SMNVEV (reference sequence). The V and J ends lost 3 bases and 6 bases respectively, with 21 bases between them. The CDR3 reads CASSFSYTEGFRNIQYF. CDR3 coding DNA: TGTGCCAGCAGTTTCTCCTACACGGAGGGGTTCAGAAACATTCAGTACTTC.

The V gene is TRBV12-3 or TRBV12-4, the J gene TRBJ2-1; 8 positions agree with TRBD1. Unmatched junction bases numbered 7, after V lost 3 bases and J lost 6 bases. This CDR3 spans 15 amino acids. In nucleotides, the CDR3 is TGTGCCAGCAGTTTCGGGCAGGGGGCACTCAATGAGCAGTTCTTC. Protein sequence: CASSFGQGALNEQFF.

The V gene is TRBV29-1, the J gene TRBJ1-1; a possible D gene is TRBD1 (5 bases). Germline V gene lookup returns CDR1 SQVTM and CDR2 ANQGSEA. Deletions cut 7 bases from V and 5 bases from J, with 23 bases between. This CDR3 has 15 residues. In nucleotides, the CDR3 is TGCAGCGCGCTCGGCGGGGGAGATTCGGGTACTGAAGCTTTCTTT. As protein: CSALGGGDSGTEAFF.

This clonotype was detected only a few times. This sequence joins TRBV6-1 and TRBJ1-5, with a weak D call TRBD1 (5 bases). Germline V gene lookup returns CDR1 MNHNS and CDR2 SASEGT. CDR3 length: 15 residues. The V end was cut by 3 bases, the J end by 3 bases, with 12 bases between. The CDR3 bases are TGTGCCAGCAGTGACGTGGGGGGATACAATCAGCCCCAGCATTTT. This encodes CASSDVGGYNQPQHF.

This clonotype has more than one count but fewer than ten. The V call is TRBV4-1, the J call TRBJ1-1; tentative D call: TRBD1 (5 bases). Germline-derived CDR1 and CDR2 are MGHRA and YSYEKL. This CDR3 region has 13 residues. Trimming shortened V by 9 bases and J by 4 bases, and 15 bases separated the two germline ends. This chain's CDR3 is CASTRQSGTEAFF. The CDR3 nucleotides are TGCGCCAGTACCCGACAGTCGGGCACTGAAGCTTTCTTT.

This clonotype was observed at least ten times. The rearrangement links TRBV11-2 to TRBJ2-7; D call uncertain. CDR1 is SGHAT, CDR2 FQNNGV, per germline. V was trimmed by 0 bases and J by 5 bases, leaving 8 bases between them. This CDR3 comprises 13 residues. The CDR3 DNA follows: TGTGCCAGCAGCTTAGAAGGGCTAGACGAGCAGTACTTC. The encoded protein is CASSLEGLDEQYF.

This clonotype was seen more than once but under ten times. CDR3 sequence: CASSSIAGLETQYF. CDR3 in DNA: TGTGCCAGCAGCTCAATAGCGGGGTTAGAGACCCAGTACTTC. J is TRBJ2-5 and V is TRBV7-9; 8 bases align to TRBD2. The CDR3 loop spans 14 amino acids. V shed 4 bases and J 4 bases; nucleotides not matched to a gene: 5. The V gene's germline CDR1 is SEHNR and CDR2 FQNEAQ (reference sequence). Using reference TRBV7-9 and TRBJ2-5 for the parts outside the CDR3, the full variable domain is DTGVSQNPRHKITKRGQNVTFRCDPISEHNRLYWYRQTLGQGPEFLTYFQNEAQLEKSRLLSDRFSAERPKGSFSTLEIQRTEQGDSAMYLCASSSIAGLETQYFGPGTRLLVL.

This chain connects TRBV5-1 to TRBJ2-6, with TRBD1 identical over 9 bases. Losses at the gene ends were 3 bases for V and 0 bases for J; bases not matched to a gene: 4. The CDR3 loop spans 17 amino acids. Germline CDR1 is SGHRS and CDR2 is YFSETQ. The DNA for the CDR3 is TGCGCCAGCAGCTCCGGGACAGGGTACTCTGGGGCCAACGTCCTGACTTTC. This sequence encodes CASSSGTGYSGANVLTF.

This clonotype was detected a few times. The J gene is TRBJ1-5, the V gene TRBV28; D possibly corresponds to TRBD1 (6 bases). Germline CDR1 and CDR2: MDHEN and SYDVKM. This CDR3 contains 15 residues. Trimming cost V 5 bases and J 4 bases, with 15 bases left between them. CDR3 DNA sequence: TGTGCCAGCAGTGGGTCGGACAGACGAAATCAGCCCCAGCATTTT. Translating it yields CASSGSDRRNQPQHF. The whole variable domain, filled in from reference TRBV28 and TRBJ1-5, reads DVKVTQSSRYLVKRTGEKVFLECVQDMDHENMFWYRQDPGLGLRLIYFSYDVKMKEKGDIPEGYSVSREKKERFSLILESASTNQTSMYLCASSGSDRRNQPQHFGDGTRLSIL.

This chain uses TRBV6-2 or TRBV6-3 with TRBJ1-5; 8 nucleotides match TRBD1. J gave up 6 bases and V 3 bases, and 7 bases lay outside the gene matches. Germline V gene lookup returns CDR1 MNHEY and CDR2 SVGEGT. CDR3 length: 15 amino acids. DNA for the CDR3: TGTGCCAGCAGTTATTTGGCAGGGGGCGGTCAGCCCCAGCATTTT. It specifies CASSYLAGGGQPQHF.

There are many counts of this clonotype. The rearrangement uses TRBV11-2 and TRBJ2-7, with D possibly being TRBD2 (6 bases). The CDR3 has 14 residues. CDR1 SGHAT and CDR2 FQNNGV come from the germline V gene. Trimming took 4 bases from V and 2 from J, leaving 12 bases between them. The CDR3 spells CASSSPGLTYEQYF. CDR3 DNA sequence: TGTGCCAGCAGCTCCCCGGGACTGACCTACGAGCAGTACTTC.

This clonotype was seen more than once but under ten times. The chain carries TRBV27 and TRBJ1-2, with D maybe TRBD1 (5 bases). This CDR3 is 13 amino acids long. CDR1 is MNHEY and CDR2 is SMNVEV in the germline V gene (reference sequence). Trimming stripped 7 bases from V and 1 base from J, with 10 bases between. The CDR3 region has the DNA TGTGCCAGCAAGCGGGGGGGTAACTATGGCTACACCTTC. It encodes CASKRGGNYGYTF.